This T cell receptor beta chain derives from a study of blood T cell repertoires in COVID-19. About the research overall: Spain, Italy and the United States supplied samples that represented acute and convalescent COVID-19. T cells, B-cell-depleted T cells, or PBMCs provided the cDNA or gDNA that served as material.

This clone was recorded once. V lost 0 bases, J lost 0 bases, and 11 bases stayed unmatched. Germline V gene lookup returns CDR1 MNHEY and CDR2 SVGEGT. The CDR3 has 19 amino acids. Original processing notes: For nucleated cells, counts were estimated from reference gene primer amplification. The protocol was immunoSEQ multiplex PCR, while the TCRdb copy is restricted to in-frame clones and leaves out a portion. V and J calls and clone size are those listed in that table; D and trimming were worked out from the DNA. Seen here are about 35,000 clones, around 87% observed once, and the top ten hold about 9.4%.

What was sequenced was peripheral blood. The chain couples TRBV6-2 or TRBV6-3 to TRBJ2-7, with TRBD2 identical over 10 bases. The TCR was taken from an elderly man with active COVID-19. As DNA, the CDR3 is TGTGCCAGCAGTTACTCGATCGCTAGCGGGAGCTCCGACTCCTACGAGCAGTACTTC. It codes for CASSYSIASGSSDSYEQYF.